This T cell receptor beta chain was sequenced for a study of human T cells and chemical hapten exposure. Study in general: Read at 6 days, the patch tests placed 0.01% DPC on the upper back. Per-sample variation in TCR yield stemmed mainly from small pooled library volume differences.

A remark on this clonotype: What it binds is not known.

Each CDR3 protein gets one entry after TCRdb re-called the RACE reads with MiXCR. The profile covers roughly 120,000 distinct CDR3 sequences, with 12% appearing a single time and about 1.4% taken by the ten largest. Study observations and caveats: Higher patch test scores went with higher counts of PT1 expanded TCRs.

Time point here: patch test 1, 2 weeks after DPC sensitization. Treatment: therapeutic diphenylcyclopropenone sensitization with weekly scalp DPC. The TCR was taken from a woman between 50 and 59 years old with alopecia areata. Some clones in this sample may be carry-over from other donors' samples. The specimen comprised whole blood, sampled in connection with sensitization to the hapten diphenylcyclopropenone (DPC).

The CDR3 bases are TGTGCCAGCAGTCCCAGCTCTACCGGCTACACCTTC. This sequence encodes CASSPSSTGYTF. V is TRBV6-1 and J is TRBJ1-2; no clear D. This CDR3 has 12 residues. V was shortened by 5 bases and J by 8 bases, with 12 bases between the two germline ends. Germline V gene data show CDR1 as MNHNS and CDR2 as SASEGT.